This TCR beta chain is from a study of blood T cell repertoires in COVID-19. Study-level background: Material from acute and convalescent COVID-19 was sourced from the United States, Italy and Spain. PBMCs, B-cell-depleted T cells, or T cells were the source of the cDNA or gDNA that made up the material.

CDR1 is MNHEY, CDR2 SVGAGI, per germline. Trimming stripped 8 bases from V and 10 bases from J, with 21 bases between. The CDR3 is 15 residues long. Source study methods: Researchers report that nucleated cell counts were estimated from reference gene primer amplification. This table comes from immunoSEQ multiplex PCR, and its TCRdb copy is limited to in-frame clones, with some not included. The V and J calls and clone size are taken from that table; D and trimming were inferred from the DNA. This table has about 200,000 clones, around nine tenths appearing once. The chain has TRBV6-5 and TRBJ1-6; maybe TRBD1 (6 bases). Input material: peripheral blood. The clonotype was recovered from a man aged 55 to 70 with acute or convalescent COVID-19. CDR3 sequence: CASARGGAVRSPLHF. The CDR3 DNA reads TGTGCCAGCGCCCGTGGGGGCGCGGTCAGATCACCCCTCCACTTT.